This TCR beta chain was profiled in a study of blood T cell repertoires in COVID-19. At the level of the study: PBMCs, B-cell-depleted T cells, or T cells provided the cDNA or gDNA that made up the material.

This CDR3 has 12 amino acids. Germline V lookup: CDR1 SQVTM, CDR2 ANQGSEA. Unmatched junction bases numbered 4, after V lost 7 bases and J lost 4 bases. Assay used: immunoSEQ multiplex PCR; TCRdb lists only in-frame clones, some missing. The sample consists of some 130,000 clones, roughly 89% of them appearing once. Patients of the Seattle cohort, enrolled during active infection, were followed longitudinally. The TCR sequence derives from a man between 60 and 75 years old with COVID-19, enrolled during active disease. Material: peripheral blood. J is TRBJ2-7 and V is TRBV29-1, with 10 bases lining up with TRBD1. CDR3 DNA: TGCAGCGGGGGGACAGGGGTGTACGAGCAGTACTTC. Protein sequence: CSGGTGVYEQYF.